This T cell receptor beta chain was captured in a study of cytomegalovirus exposure and HLA in healthy donors. As for the study in general: Drawn from HLA-typed donors, approximately 86 million unique TCRs were held in an early data release.

Primers included in the PCR were 60 Vbeta and 13 Jbeta primers. Some clones are missing from TCRdb's copy, which holds only in-frame ones; the method was immunoSEQ multiplex PCR. The table has about 64,000 clones, 77% seen once. The TCR was taken from a male donor in good health and CMV-seropositive. Source material: PBMCs.

The CDR3 is CATLGTANEKLFF. The CDR3 nucleotides are TGTGCCACACTCGGGACAGCCAATGAAAAACTGTTTTTT. J is TRBJ1-4 and V is TRBV28; the match to TRBD1 covers 7 bases. V lost 10 bases, J lost 5 bases, and 7 bases stayed unmatched. The CDR3 length is 13 residues. Germline V gene lookup returns CDR1 MDHEN and CDR2 SYDVKM.